The 14 T cell receptor beta chains given below trace back to one sample, sequenced in a study of liver allograft versus peripheral blood T cells. The wider study: Intrahepatic T cell receptor repertoires from transplanted livers were compared against repertoires in recipients' peripheral blood.

One entry per CDR3 protein results from TCRdb running MiXCR on the reads. The table lists around 15,000 distinct CDR3 sequences, roughly a fifth of them singletons. Receptors originate from a human patient who had a liver transplant. Some T cells may trace back to the graft donor.

This clonotype rates as medium-sized. The rearrangement uses TRBV28 and TRBJ1-1; D unresolved. Germline CDR1 MDHEN, CDR2 SYDVKM. V was pared by 1 base and J by 11 bases, with 14 bases between. This CDR3 is 13 amino acids long. CDR3 amino acids: CASSLSPSQVAFF. DNA of the CDR3: TGTGCCAGCAGTTTATCCCCGAGCCAGGTGGCTTTCTTT.

This clonotype was counted between two and nine times. The rearrangement joins TRBV18 to TRBJ2-2; 7 nucleotides agree with TRBD1. Germline V gene sequence: CDR1 KGHSH, CDR2 LQKENI. J was trimmed by 2 bases and V by 5 bases; bases with no gene match: 8. This CDR3 contains 16 residues. The CDR3 reads CASSSPTGPNTGELFF. For the CDR3, the DNA is TGTGCCAGCTCATCCCCGACAGGGCCTAACACCGGGGAGCTGTTTTTT.

This clonotype was detected a few times. The rearrangement joins TRBV12-3 or TRBV12-4 to TRBJ2-6; D perhaps matches TRBD2 (6 bases). The CDR3 extends over 15 amino acids. V was pared by 6 bases and J by 0 bases, with 9 bases between. The CDR3 protein is CASRGGSSGANVLTF. CDR3 nucleotide sequence: TGTGCCAGCAGGGGAGGTAGCTCTGGGGCCAACGTCCTGACTTTC.

This clonotype was picked up many times. The rearrangement joins TRBV6-5 to TRBJ2-1; 7 nucleotides agree with TRBD2. Germline-derived CDR1 and CDR2 are MNHEY and SVGAGI. CDR3 length: 12 residues. V lost 5 bases and J lost 12; bases outside the gene matches: 7. This chain's CDR3 is CASSRLAGVQFF. The CDR3 DNA follows: TGTGCCAGCAGTAGACTAGCCGGCGTGCAGTTCTTC.

CDR3 bases: TGTGCCAGCAGTTACTCGGGGAGAGGGTTAATCATCGAGACTAACTATGGCTACACCTTC. This gives the protein CASSYSGRGLIIETNYGYTF. The V gene is TRBV6-5, the J gene TRBJ1-2; D remains unclear. Germline assignment: CDR1 MNHEY and CDR2 SVGAGI. The length of the CDR3 is 20 residues. Trimming took 0 bases from V and 0 from J, leaving 23 bases between them.

The V gene is TRBV30, the J gene TRBJ2-3; 11 bases agree with TRBD2. The length of the CDR3 is 21 residues. Per the germline V gene, CDR1 is GTSNPN and CDR2 is SVGIG (reference sequence). With 0 bases clipped from V and 9 bases from J, the junction kept 26 bases outside the gene matches. The CDR3 nucleotides are TGTGCCTGGAGTGTATTCCCCACTAGCGGGGGAAAGACCCTCACGAGAGAAACGCAGTATTTT. It specifies CAWSVFPTSGGKTLTRETQYF. The full variable domain, completed using reference TRBV30 and TRBJ2-3, is SQTIHQWPATLVQPVGSPLSLECTVEGTSNPNLYWYRQAAGRGLQLLFYSVGIGQISSEVPQNLSASRPQDRQFILSSKKLLLSDSGFYLCAWSVFPTSGGKTLTRETQYFGPGTRLTVL.

The chain joins TRBV14 to TRBJ2-1, with D tentatively TRBD2 (8 bases). The ends were cut back, 0 bases at V and 7 bases at J, with 28 bases in the middle. CDR1 is SGHDN, CDR2 FVKESK, per germline. The CDR3 runs 20 residues. The CDR3 nucleotides are TGTGCCAGCAGCCAAGAGCCCCCCGGGACAGCGGGAGAACGAAATAATGAGCAGTTCTTC. It specifies CASSQEPPGTAGERNNEQFF.

This clonotype is classed as medium-sized. The gene calls are TRBV7-2 and TRBJ2-1; TRBD2 aligns across 12 bases. The V segment lost 5 bases and the J segment 6 bases; nucleotides outside the gene matches: 8. Germline lookup yields CDR1 SGHTA and CDR2 FQGNSA. The CDR3 consists of 16 residues. CDR3 DNA sequence: TGTGCCAGCAGCCCACCCGGACTAGCGGGGTCCAATGAGCAGTTCTTC. It yields the protein CASSPPGLAGSNEQFF.

This chain uses TRBV5-6 with TRBJ1-6, with no clear D. Per germline, CDR1 SGHDT and CDR2 YYEEEE. This CDR3 comprises 14 residues. The V end lost 6 bases, the J end lost 8 bases, and 15 bases lay between the germline ends. The CDR3 region has the DNA TGTGCCAGCACCTATCGCCAGATGGATTCACCCCTCCACTTT. It specifies CASTYRQMDSPLHF.

Only a few counts were recorded for this clonotype. V usage is TRBV7-9 and J usage is TRBJ2-6; 8 bases match TRBD1. This CDR3 is 17 amino acids long. V gave up 4 bases and J gave up 0 bases; unmatched junction bases: 5. Germline-derived CDR1 and CDR2 are SEHNR and FQNEAQ (reference sequence). The CDR3 spells CASSSGQGGSGANVLTF. The CDR3, as DNA: TGTGCCAGCAGCTCAGGACAGGGTGGCTCTGGGGCCAACGTCCTGACTTTC.

This clonotype appeared many times. As DNA, the CDR3 is TGTGCCAGCAGCCCAACTAGCGGGGGGGGATCTACCCAGTACTTC. Residues: CASSPTSGGGSTQYF. V gene TRBV9 combines with J gene TRBJ2-5, with 13 bases aligning to TRBD2. The CDR3 covers 15 residues. V lost 4 bases and J lost 8; bases outside the gene matches: 8. Germline V lookup: CDR1 SGDLS, CDR2 YYNGEE.

Comments on this clonotype: Possible read error: a much larger clone is one base away. The chain recombines TRBV24-1 with TRBJ1-6, with 9 positions matching TRBD1. Per germline, CDR1 KGHDR and CDR2 SFDVKD. The length of the CDR3 is 15 residues. CDR3 region: CVTSERDRDNSPLHF. The CDR3 coding sequence is TGTGTCACCAGTGAACGGGACAGGGATAATTCACCCCTCCACTTT.

In its sample, this clonotype was seen a few times. The V call is TRBV6-2 or TRBV6-3, the J call TRBJ2-5; 7 bases match TRBD2. In germline, CDR1 is MNHEY, CDR2 SVGEGT. Trimming took 2 bases from V and 5 from J; bases not matched to a gene: 8. The CDR3 is 15 residues long. CDR3 residues: CASSYRGRRGETQYF. In nucleotides, the CDR3 is TGTGCCAGCAGTTACCGCGGGAGACGTGGGGAGACCCAGTACTTC.

Comment on this clonotype: It may be a read error: a sequence one base away is much more abundant. The chain joins TRBV24-1 to TRBJ1-2; D gene ambiguous. The CDR3 spans 13 residues. Germline V lookup: CDR1 KGHDR, CDR2 SFDVKD. Trimming removed 5 bases at V and 8 bases at J, with 14 bases between. Here the CDR3 DNA reads TGTGCCACCAGTGCCGGGCTAGCATTGGGCTACACCTTC. Protein: CATSAGLALGYTF.